The T cell receptor (delta chain) under discussion was sequenced for a study of TRDV2 sequences in healthy donors (dated by TCRdb to about 2020). About the investigation overall: Under 25 single-cell-derived gamma9delta2 T cell clones spanning the full range of antitumor activity were TCR-sequenced and traced within the bulk repertoire. Study-level results and caveats: TCRdelta clonotypes of several highly reactive clones appeared rare, being undetectable in the bulk sequencing data of their donors. The observed TCRdelta repertoires were found to be highly focused, yet no correlation was observed between clonotype frequency and the antitumor functional potential of the respective clone.

Bulk sequencing of complete TCR delta chain (Vdelta2) repertoires was used to follow how often functionally characterized gamma9delta2 T cell clones occurred. The Dutch blood bank supplied purchased peripheral blood from anonymous healthy donors. All of the gamma9delta2 T cells analyzed in the study came from the peripheral blood of healthy donors. In the germline V gene, CDR1 corresponds to GEAIGNYY and CDR2 to EKD. The cysteine opens and the phenylalanine closes a CDR3 of 17 amino acids. The only DNA kept is the CDR3, 51 bases in frame from the first base. V loses 0 bases at its end and J loses 0 bases; junction bases beyond the gene matches: 5. Receptor amplification or capture employed PCR. The sample was run on an Illumina MiSeq. Turning to the authors' computational methods: Clonotypes represented by only a single read were excluded when reporting TRDV repertoire clonotype frequencies. Identical DNA sequences were merged into single rows after TCRdb reprocessed the public reads with CATT. These V and J calls derive from TCRdb rather than the authors' analysis. This sample gives some 1,600 delta-chain clones in total; 16% of them show up just once. Approximately 65% of the sample lies in the top ten.

About this clone: There is no known antigen for this receptor. No much larger clonotype is one base removed from it; base qualities were not supplied.

This TCR derives from a human donor in good health. Sequenced sample: Vd2+ gamma-delta T cells from blood. What the cell subset or site label conveys for this sample: TCR Vdelta2-expressing (gamma9delta2) T cells. The chain employs TRDV2 and TRDJ1; 11 nucleotides in the junction match TRDD3. The nucleotide sequence is TGTGCCTGTGACACCCTACTGGGGGATAGGGACACCGATAAACTCATCTTT. Its protein product is CACDTLLGDRDTDKLIF.